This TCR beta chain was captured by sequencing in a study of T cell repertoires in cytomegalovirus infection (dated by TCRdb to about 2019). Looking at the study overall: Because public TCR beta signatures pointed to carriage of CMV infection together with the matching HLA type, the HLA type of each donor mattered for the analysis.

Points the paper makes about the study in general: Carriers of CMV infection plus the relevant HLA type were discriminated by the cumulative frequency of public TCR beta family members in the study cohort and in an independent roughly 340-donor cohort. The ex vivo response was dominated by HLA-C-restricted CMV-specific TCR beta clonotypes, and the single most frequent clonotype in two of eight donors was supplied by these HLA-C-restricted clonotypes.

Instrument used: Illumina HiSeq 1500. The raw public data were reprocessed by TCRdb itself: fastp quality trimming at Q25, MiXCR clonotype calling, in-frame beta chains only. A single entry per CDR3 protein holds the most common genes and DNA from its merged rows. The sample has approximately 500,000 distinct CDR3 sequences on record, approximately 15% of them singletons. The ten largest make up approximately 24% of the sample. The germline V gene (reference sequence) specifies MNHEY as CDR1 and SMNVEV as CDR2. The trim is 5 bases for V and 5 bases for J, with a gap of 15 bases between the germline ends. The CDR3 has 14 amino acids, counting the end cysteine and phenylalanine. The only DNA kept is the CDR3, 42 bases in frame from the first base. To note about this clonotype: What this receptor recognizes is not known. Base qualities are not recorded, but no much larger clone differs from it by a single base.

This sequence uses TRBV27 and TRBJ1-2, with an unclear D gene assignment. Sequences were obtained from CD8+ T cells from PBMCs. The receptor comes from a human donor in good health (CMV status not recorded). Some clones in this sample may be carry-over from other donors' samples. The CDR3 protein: CASSPPGPRYGYTF. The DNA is TGTGCCAGCAGTCCGCCAGGACCTAGATATGGCTACACCTTC.